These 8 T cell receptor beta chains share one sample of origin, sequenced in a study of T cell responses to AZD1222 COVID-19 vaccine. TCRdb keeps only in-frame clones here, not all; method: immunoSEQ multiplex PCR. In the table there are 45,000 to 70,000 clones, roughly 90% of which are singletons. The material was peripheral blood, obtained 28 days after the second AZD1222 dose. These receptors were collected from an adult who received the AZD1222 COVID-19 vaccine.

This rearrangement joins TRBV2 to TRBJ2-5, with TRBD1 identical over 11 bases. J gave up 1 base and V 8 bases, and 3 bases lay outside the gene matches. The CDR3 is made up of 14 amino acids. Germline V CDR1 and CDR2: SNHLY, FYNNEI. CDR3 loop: CASGTGGIQETQYF. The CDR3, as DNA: TGTGCCAGCGGGACAGGGGGGATCCAAGAGACCCAGTACTTC.

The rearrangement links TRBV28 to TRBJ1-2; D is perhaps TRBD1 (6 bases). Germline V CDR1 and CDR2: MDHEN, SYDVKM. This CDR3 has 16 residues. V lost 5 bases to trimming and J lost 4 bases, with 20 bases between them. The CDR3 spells CASSQDMGGAIYGYTF. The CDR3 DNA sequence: TGTGCCAGCAGTCAAGATATGGGGGGCGCGATCTATGGCTACACCTTC.

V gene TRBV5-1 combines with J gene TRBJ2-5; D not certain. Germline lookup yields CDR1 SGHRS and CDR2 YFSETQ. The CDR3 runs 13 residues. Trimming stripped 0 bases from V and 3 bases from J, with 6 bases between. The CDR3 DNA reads TGCGCCAGCAGCTTGGGAGACAAAGAGACCCAGTACTTC. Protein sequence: CASSLGDKETQYF. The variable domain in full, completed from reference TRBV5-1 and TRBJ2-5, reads KAGVTQTPRYLIKTRGQQVTLSCSPISGHRSVSWYQQTPGQGLQFLFEYFSETQRNKGNFPGRFSGRQFSNSRSEMNVSTLELGDSALYLCASSLGDKETQYFGPGTRLLVL.

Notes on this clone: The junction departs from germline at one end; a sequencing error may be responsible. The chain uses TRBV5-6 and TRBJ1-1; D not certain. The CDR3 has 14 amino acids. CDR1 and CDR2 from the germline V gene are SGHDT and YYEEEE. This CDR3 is CASSLPTVNNEAFF. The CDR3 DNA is TGTGCCAGCAGCTTACCTACAGTGAACAATGAAGCTTTCTTT.

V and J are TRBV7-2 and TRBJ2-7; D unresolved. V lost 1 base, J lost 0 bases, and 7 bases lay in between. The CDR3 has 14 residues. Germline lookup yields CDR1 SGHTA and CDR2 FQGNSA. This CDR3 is CASSLGPPSYEQYF. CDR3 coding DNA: TGTGCCAGCAGCTTAGGCCCCCCCTCCTACGAGCAGTACTTC.

In DNA form, the CDR3 reads TGTGCCAGCAGTTACTCCACGAACACTGAAGCTTTCTTT. Residues: CASSYSTNTEAFF. This chain joins TRBV6-5 and TRBJ1-1; D is undetermined. V was cut by 0 bases and J by 1 base, with 3 bases left in between. Germline CDR1 and CDR2: MNHEY and SVGAGI. This CDR3 has 13 amino acids.

CDR3 nucleotides: TGTGCCAGCAGTTACGGGGGTGCAGCTTTCTTT. Encoded protein: CASSYGGAAFF. The V call is TRBV6-5, the J call TRBJ1-1; D might be TRBD1 (5 bases). V lost 2 bases and J 10 bases, leaving 8 bases between the germline ends. The length of the CDR3 is 11 residues. Germline lookup yields CDR1 MNHEY and CDR2 SVGAGI.

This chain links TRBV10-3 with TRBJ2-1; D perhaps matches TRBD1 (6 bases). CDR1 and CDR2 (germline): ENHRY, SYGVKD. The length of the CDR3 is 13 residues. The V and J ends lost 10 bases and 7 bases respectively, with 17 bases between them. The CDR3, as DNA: TGTGCCACCCACCGACAGCAGGGGAATGAGCAGTTCTTC. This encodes CATHRQQGNEQFF.